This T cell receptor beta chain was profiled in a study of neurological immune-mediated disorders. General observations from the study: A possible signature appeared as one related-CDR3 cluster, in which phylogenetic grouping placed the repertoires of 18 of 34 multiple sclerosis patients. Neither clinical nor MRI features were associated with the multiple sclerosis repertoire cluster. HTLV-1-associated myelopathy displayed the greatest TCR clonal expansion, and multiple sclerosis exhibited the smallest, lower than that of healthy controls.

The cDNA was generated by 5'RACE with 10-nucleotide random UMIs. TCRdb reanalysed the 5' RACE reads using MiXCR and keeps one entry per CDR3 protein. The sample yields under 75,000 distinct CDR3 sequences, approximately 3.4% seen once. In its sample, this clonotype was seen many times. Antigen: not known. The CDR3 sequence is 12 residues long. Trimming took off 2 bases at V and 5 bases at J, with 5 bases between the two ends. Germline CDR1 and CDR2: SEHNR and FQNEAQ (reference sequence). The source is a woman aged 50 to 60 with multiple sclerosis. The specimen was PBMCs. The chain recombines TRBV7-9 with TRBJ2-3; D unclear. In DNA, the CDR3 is TGTGCCAGCAGCTTATCCGGAGATACGCAGTATTTT. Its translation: CASSLSGDTQYF.